Following are 7 T cell receptor beta chains from one sample sequenced in a study of blood T cell repertoires in COVID-19. Sequencing was performed with immunoSEQ multiplex PCR; in TCRdb, only in-frame clones are kept and a portion is missing. The sample includes about 310,000 clones, roughly 86% of them seen just once. Sequenced: PBMCs or T cells enriched from blood (not recorded which). These receptors were taken from a woman aged 18-29 years who had recovered from COVID-19.

CDR3 region: CASSSHPGQIANTGELFF. The CDR3 nucleotides read TGTGCCAGCAGCTCGCACCCCGGACAGATCGCGAACACCGGGGAGCTGTTTTTT. J is TRBJ2-2 and V is TRBV7-3; D possibly corresponds to TRBD1 (6 bases). The CDR3 loop spans 18 amino acids. Germline V CDR1 and CDR2: SGHTA, FQGTGA. The V gene lost 4 bases and the J gene lost 0 bases, with 18 bases spanning the gap.

This clone was found once. The chain employs TRBV2 and TRBJ2-3; 9 bases are a match to TRBD2. The CDR3 runs to 14 residues. J gave up 4 bases and V 4 bases, and 3 bases lay outside the gene matches. From germline, CDR1 is SNHLY and CDR2 FYNNEI. The CDR3 coding sequence is TGTGCCAGCAGTGTGGGACTAGCTGCAGATACGCAGTATTTT. It translates to CASSVGLAADTQYF.

This clone was seen a few times. The J gene is TRBJ2-3, the V gene TRBV7-3, with 9 bases aligning to TRBD2. Germline CDR1 is SGHTA and CDR2 is FQGTGA. The CDR3 is 16 residues long. J was trimmed by 2 bases and V by 2 bases; bases with no gene match: 5. The CDR3 bases are TGTGCCAGCAGCTTAGGGCCTAGCGGGGACACAGATACGCAGTATTTT. Protein: CASSLGPSGDTDTQYF.

The chain has TRBV4-3 and TRBJ2-7; TRBD2 aligns across 8 bases. The V gene end was trimmed by 5 bases and the J gene end by 2 bases; junction bases not matched to a gene: 14. The CDR3 sequence is 17 residues long. Germline V lookup: CDR1 LGHNA, CDR2 YSLEER. The DNA of the CDR3 is TGCGCCAGCAGCTCGCGACTGGTAGCGGGACCCACCTACGAGCAGTACTTC. This sequence encodes CASSSRLVAGPTYEQYF.

This chain uses TRBV30 with TRBJ2-1; 7 bases line up with TRBD1. CDR3 length: 16 residues. The germline CDR1 and CDR2 sequences are GTSNPN and SVGIG (reference sequence). Trimming took 4 bases from V and 6 from J; bases not matched to a gene: 15. CDR3 loop: CAWKSLTGIVGNEQFF. CDR3 nucleotide sequence: TGTGCCTGGAAAAGCCTGACAGGGATCGTTGGCAATGAGCAGTTCTTC.

This chain connects TRBV28 to TRBJ1-2; 8 nucleotides agree with TRBD1. CDR3 length: 16 residues. CDR1 is MDHEN and CDR2 is SYDVKM in the germline V gene. V shed 6 bases and J 4 bases; nucleotides not matched to a gene: 13. The CDR3 protein is CASRPIVTGVFYGYTF. CDR3 DNA sequence: TGTGCCAGCAGACCCATCGTGACAGGGGTTTTCTATGGCTACACCTTC.

V gene TRBV6-5 combines with J gene TRBJ1-1; 7 bases agree with TRBD1. After removal of 6 bases from V and 2 bases from J, the junction contained 3 bases not matched to a gene. Germline V lookup: CDR1 MNHEY, CDR2 SVGAGI. The CDR3 covers 13 residues. CDR3: CASRGQFNTEAFF. In DNA form, the CDR3 reads TGTGCCAGCAGGGGACAGTTTAACACTGAAGCTTTCTTT.